These 17 T cell receptor beta chains share one sample of origin, sequenced in a study of shared clonotypes between healthy human individuals. Generated by immunoSEQ multiplex PCR, the TCRdb table keeps only in-frame clones and is missing some. The sample consists of approximately 1.4 million clones, roughly 98% of them appearing once. Sequencing was done on a sample of naive CD4+ T cells sorted from blood. Subset in this sample: CD45RA+ positively selected. The receptors were gathered from a man in his thirties or forties in good health.

This sequence joins TRBV7-8 and TRBJ2-7, with D maybe TRBD1 (6 bases). Trimming took off 3 bases at V and 12 bases at J, with 15 bases between the two ends. Per the germline V gene, CDR1 is SGHVS and CDR2 is FQNEAQ. The CDR3 contains 12 residues. As DNA, the CDR3 is TGTGCCAGCAGCTTGGTCGGGACAACTCCGTACTTC. This translates into CASSLVGTTPYF.

The chain combines TRBV5-1 with TRBJ2-1; TRBD1 agrees at 11 bases. V was pared by 4 bases and J by 6 bases, with 6 bases of the junction left unmatched. In germline, CDR1 is SGHRS, CDR2 YFSETQ. The CDR3 spans 15 residues. In DNA, the CDR3 is TGCGCCAGCAGCATAATCGGACAGGGGGCCAATGAGCAGTTCTTC. Translating it yields CASSIIGQGANEQFF.

V and J are TRBV4-1 and TRBJ2-1; 7 nucleotides align to TRBD1. Germline V lookup: CDR1 MGHRA, CDR2 YSYEKL. The CDR3 is made up of 16 amino acids. With 7 bases clipped from V and 1 base from J, the junction kept 10 bases outside the gene matches. The CDR3 bases are TGCGCCAGCACCCGGAAGGGGGCTAGGTCCTACAATGAGCAGTTCTTC. Translating gives CASTRKGARSYNEQFF.

For this clone: Other nucleotide sequences from this sample produce the same CDR3. The rearrangement links TRBV28 to TRBJ1-5, with 9 bases matching TRBD1. V dropped 4 bases and J dropped 5; count of bases not matched to a gene: 3. Germline V CDR1 and CDR2: MDHEN, SYDVKM. This CDR3 is 14 amino acids long. This CDR3 is CASSSGQGDQPQHF. The DNA of the CDR3 is TGTGCCAGCAGTTCGGGACAGGGCGATCAGCCCCAGCATTTT.

This clone came up once. The chain carries TRBV9 and TRBJ2-1; 10 nucleotides agree with TRBD2. V was pared by 4 bases and J by 6 bases, with 7 bases of the junction left unmatched. The CDR3 is made up of 15 amino acids. CDR1 SGDLS and CDR2 YYNGEE come from the germline V gene. The CDR3 reads CASSITGTSVNEQFF. The CDR3 DNA reads TGTGCCAGCAGCATCACCGGGACTAGCGTCAATGAGCAGTTCTTC.

This clone was observed a single time. This sequence joins TRBV2 and TRBJ2-1; no definite D call. The germline V and J ends were trimmed by 7 bases and 1 base, with 11 bases remaining between them. Germline V gives CDR1 SNHLY, CDR2 FYNNEI. The CDR3 length is 14 residues. CDR3 sequence reads: CASIRAKSYNEQFF. Written as DNA, the CDR3 is TGTGCCAGCATTAGAGCGAAATCCTACAATGAGCAGTTCTTC.

This clone occurred once. J is TRBJ2-5 and V is TRBV10-1; possible D gene TRBD2, 5 bases. The CDR3 length is 13 residues. The germline CDR1 and CDR2 sequences are WNHNN and SYGVQD (reference sequence). The ends were cut back, 2 bases at V and 7 bases at J, with 11 bases in the middle. The CDR3 protein is CASSENFRGTQYF. CDR3 DNA: TGCGCCAGCAGTGAGAATTTCCGGGGGACCCAGTACTTC.

This chain connects TRBV19 to TRBJ2-1; D not resolved. The CDR3 has 14 residues. V lost 5 bases and J 4 bases, leaving 12 bases between the germline ends. CDR1 and CDR2 (germline): LNHDA, SQIVND (reference sequence). The CDR3 here is CASSESVNYNEQFF. The CDR3, as DNA: TGTGCCAGTAGTGAATCGGTTAATTACAATGAGCAGTTCTTC.

The V call is TRBV28, the J call TRBJ2-7; TRBD2 is a possible D gene (6 bases). This CDR3 has 13 amino acids. Germline assignment: CDR1 MDHEN and CDR2 SYDVKM. Deletions cut 11 bases from V and 1 base from J, with 15 bases between. CDR3 sequence: CAQGIAESYEQYF. In nucleotides, the CDR3 is TGTGCCCAAGGGATAGCGGAGTCCTACGAGCAGTACTTC. The full variable domain, its missing parts supplied by reference TRBV28 and TRBJ2-7, is DVKVTQSSRYLVKRTGEKVFLECVQDMDHENMFWYRQDPGLGLRLIYFSYDVKMKEKGDIPEGYSVSREKKERFSLILESASTNQTSMYLCAQGIAESYEQYFGPGTRLTVT.

The V and J genes are TRBV18 and TRBJ1-1; unclear D gene. The CDR3 totals 12 residues. V lost 5 bases, J lost 2 bases, and 6 bases lay in between. Per the germline V gene, CDR1 is KGHSH and CDR2 is LQKENI. The CDR3 spells CASSASNTEAFF. The CDR3 nucleotides read TGTGCCAGCTCAGCGTCAAACACTGAAGCTTTCTTT.

For this clone: Other DNA variants within this sample encode the same CDR3. The genes are TRBV6-5 and TRBJ1-3; perhaps TRBD1 as D (6 bases). The V gene's germline CDR1 is MNHEY and CDR2 SVGAGI. Trimming removed 0 bases at V and 3 bases at J, with 9 bases between. The CDR3 consists of 15 residues. This CDR3 is CASSYSQGGGNTIYF. CDR3 in DNA: TGTGCCAGCAGTTACTCTCAAGGGGGTGGAAACACCATATATTTT.

This chain connects TRBV18 to TRBJ2-1; D is perhaps TRBD1 or TRBD2 (5 bases each). V lost 2 bases and J lost 9, with 11 bases in between. CDR1 and CDR2 from the germline V gene are KGHSH and LQKENI. CDR3 size: 13 residues. DNA for the CDR3: TGTGCCAGCTCACCAGGGGGAAATACTGAGCAGTTCTTC. Translating gives CASSPGGNTEQFF.

The chain is built from TRBV10-1 and TRBJ2-7; D tentatively reads TRBD1 or TRBD2 (5 bases each). Germline V lookup: CDR1 WNHNN, CDR2 SYGVQD (reference sequence). V lost 0 bases to trimming and J lost 5 bases, with 8 bases between them. The CDR3 has 13 amino acids. The CDR3 sequence: CASSESGVHEQYF. The CDR3 DNA is TGCGCCAGCAGTGAGTCGGGGGTCCACGAGCAGTACTTC.

V is TRBV5-1 and J is TRBJ2-7; D is unclear. Germline-derived CDR1 and CDR2 are SGHRS and YFSETQ. The germline V and J ends were trimmed by 2 bases and 1 base, with 10 bases remaining between them. The length of the CDR3 is 14 residues. The DNA of the CDR3 is TGCGCCAGCAGCTTCGATCTGATTTCCTACGAGCAGTACTTC. Encoded protein: CASSFDLISYEQYF.

V and J are TRBV10-3 and TRBJ1-2, with 11 bases fitting TRBD1. V gave up 6 bases and J gave up 8 bases; unmatched junction bases: 8. CDR3 size: 14 residues. The germline gives CDR1 ENHRY, CDR2 SYGVKD. The CDR3 region is CAIRTGQGAKGYTF. DNA for the CDR3: TGTGCCATCAGGACAGGACAGGGGGCGAAAGGCTACACCTTC.

This chain links TRBV30 with TRBJ2-2; the D gene is possibly TRBD2 (6 bases). CDR1 and CDR2 from the germline V gene are GTSNPN and SVGIG (reference sequence). V was trimmed by 4 bases and J by 0 bases, leaving 12 bases between them. This CDR3 has 15 residues. The CDR3 reads CAWIPGLPNTGELFF. The CDR3 DNA is TGTGCCTGGATACCGGGACTCCCGAACACCGGGGAGCTGTTTTTT.

The V call is TRBV6-6, the J call TRBJ2-7, with a weak D call TRBD2 (5 bases). V was pared by 2 bases and J by 5 bases, with 13 bases between. Per germline, CDR1 MNHNY and CDR2 SVGAGI (reference sequence). The CDR3 sequence is 14 residues long. The CDR3 nucleotides read TGTGCCAGCAGTTACACAACGTACGGGGACGAGCAGTACTTC. It translates to CASSYTTYGDEQYF.